The clone carrying this T cell receptor beta chain turned up a few times. Its antigen is unknown. This specimen comes from a study of cytomegalovirus exposure and HLA in healthy donors. Study in general: The 120 validation repertoires used the same platform as the approximately 700 first-cohort repertoires (as reported by a later analysis). Whole-study results and caveats: The authors listed some 150 TCR beta chains as cytomegalovirus-associated. There were a few CMV-associated chains whose specificity for CMV antigens was confirmed in vitro.

The protocol was immunoSEQ multiplex PCR, while the TCRdb copy is restricted to in-frame clones and leaves out a portion. The table lists over 100,000 clones, 88% of them singletons. The CDR3 length is 14 residues. CDR1 is ENHRY and CDR2 is SYGVKD in the germline V gene. The V gene lost 9 bases and the J gene lost 7 bases, with 16 bases spanning the gap. The rearrangement links TRBV10-3 to TRBJ1-6, with D possibly matching TRBD1 (5 bases). The source of this sequence is a woman younger than 30 in good health and CMV-seropositive. The sequenced material came from PBMCs. The CDR3 reads CAIRDSPLNSPLHF. CDR3 DNA: TGTGCCATTCGGGACTCCCCGTTGAATTCACCCCTCCACTTT.